The T cell receptor (beta chain) described here comes from a study of blood T cell repertoires in COVID-19. Study context: Acute and convalescent COVID-19 specimens originated in the United States, Italy and Spain. PBMCs, B-cell-depleted T cells, or T cells provided the cDNA or gDNA that made up the material.

Everyone who took part was about 18 to 90 years old, and they came from 20 to 25 US areas. Clinical history reported by participants formed the basis on which cohorts were assigned. Generated by immunoSEQ multiplex PCR, the TCRdb table keeps only in-frame clones and is missing some. The repertoire consists of approximately 250,000 clones, with roughly 91% occurring once and the leading ten covering approximately 3.7%. V trimming: 5 bases; J trimming: 1 base; junction bases outside the gene matches: 10. The CDR3 is made up of 16 amino acids. Germline CDR1 SGHVS, CDR2 FQNEAQ. The chain combines TRBV7-8 with TRBJ1-1; 7 nucleotides align to TRBD1. The receptor was derived from a woman aged 25 to 45 who had recovered from COVID-19. The sequencing input was PBMCs or T cells enriched from blood (not recorded which). CDR3 sequence (DNA): TGTGCCAGCAGCCTACGGGACAGCCTTCCGAACACTGAAGCTTTCTTT. It yields the protein CASSLRDSLPNTEAFF.